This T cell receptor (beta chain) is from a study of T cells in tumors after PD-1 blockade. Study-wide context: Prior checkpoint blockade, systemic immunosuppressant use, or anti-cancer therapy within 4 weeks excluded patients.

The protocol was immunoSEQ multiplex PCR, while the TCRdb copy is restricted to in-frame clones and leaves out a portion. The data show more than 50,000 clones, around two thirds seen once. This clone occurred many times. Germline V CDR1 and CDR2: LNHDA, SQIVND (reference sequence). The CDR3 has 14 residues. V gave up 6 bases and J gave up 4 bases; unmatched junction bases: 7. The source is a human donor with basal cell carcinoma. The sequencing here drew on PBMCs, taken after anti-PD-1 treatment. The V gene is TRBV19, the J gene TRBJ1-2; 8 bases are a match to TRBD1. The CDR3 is CASSPTGDTYGYTF. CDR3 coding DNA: TGTGCCAGTAGCCCGACAGGGGACACCTATGGCTACACCTTC.